This entry is about one TCR beta chain. This sample was taken from a study of blood T cell repertoires in COVID-19. Study information: From the United States, Italy and Spain came samples of acute and convalescent COVID-19. Sources were T cells, B-cell-depleted T cells, or PBMCs; the material itself was cDNA or gDNA.

The V gene's germline CDR1 is SGHVS and CDR2 FNYEAQ. Trimming took 0 bases from V and 2 from J; bases not matched to a gene: 4. The CDR3 totals 15 residues. In the source study's methods: The authors estimated nucleated cell counts from reference gene primer amplification. The data were produced by immunoSEQ multiplex PCR, yet TCRdb's version contains in-frame clones alone and is incomplete. The V and J calls and clone size were taken over from that table, and D and trimming were inferred from the DNA. The sample includes some 210,000 clones, approximately 78% of them seen just once. This receptor was obtained from a middle-aged woman with acute or convalescent COVID-19. The V gene is TRBV7-6, the J gene TRBJ2-7, with 7 bases identical to TRBD2. The sample taken for sequencing was peripheral blood. The CDR3 protein is CASSLAASGTYEQYF. In DNA form, the CDR3 reads TGTGCCAGCAGCTTAGCGGCTAGCGGTACCTACGAGCAGTACTTC.